This T cell receptor (beta chain) is drawn from a study of T-cell memory formation after mild COVID-19. General study findings and limits: While clones contracting from day 15 to 85 were balanced between CD4 and CD8, later expanders leaned CD4+.

TCRdb redid the calling of the 5' RACE reads with MiXCR, one entry per CDR3 protein. The sample includes hundreds of thousands of distinct CDR3 sequences, 15% to 20% of them seen just once. Looked up from germline, CDR1 is SGDLS and CDR2 is YYNGEE. With V trimmed by 5 bases and J by 4 bases, 7 bases remained unmatched. The CDR3 is 14 amino acids. Only a few counts were recorded for this clonotype. Antigen unknown. Sequencing was carried out using PBMCs or a T cell subset sorted from them (not recorded which). This TCR derives from a man younger than 35 who had mild COVID-19 (a few samples of this study predate the infection). Cell type and time point are not known. The chain employs TRBV9 and TRBJ2-3; 7 bases agree with TRBD2. The DNA of the CDR3 is TGTGCCAGCAGGAAAAGCGGGGATGCAGATACGCAGTATTTT. Amino acid sequence: CASRKSGDADTQYF.